This TCR beta chain was retrieved from a study of breast tumors, draining lymph nodes, adjacent tissues. Study results and caveats: Tumors had less TCR diversity than lymph nodes, more than nontumor tissue.

This clonotype has a count of ten or more. Its antigen is not identified. Breast cancer patients provided tissue from their axillary draining lymph nodes. From the multiplex PCR reads, TCRdb called clonotypes with MiXCR, one entry per CDR3 protein. The table shows about 100,000 distinct CDR3 sequences, with around 20% occurring only once. The V and J ends lost 0 bases and 6 bases respectively, with 12 bases between them. CDR3 size: 15 residues. Germline V gene data show CDR1 as MNHEY and CDR2 as SVGAGI. This sequence was found in a female donor with breast cancer. Some clones in this sample may be carry-over from other donors' samples. J is TRBJ1-5 and V is TRBV6-5, with D perhaps matching TRBD1 (6 bases). The sequenced sample was axillary lymph node tissue. CDR3 DNA sequence: TGTGCCAGCAGTTACTCGAGTACAGGGAGTCAGCCCCAGCATTTT. Protein sequence: CASSYSSTGSQPQHF.